The present TCR beta chain was sequenced within a study of T cell responses to AZD1222 COVID-19 vaccine. Study-wide results and limits: Spike-specific TCRs gained breadth and depth after people received two AZD1222 doses. The donor cohort was predominantly white British with a female majority, and clonal diversity may have been underestimated. After the peak T cell response, and only then, were repertoires sampled. Of spike-specific TCRs, nearly half reportedly target regions left unmutated in variants.

This table comes from immunoSEQ multiplex PCR, and its TCRdb copy is limited to in-frame clones, with some not included. The sample lists around 100,000 clones; approximately 89% were seen once. V lost 3 bases and J lost 6; bases outside the gene matches: 5. The CDR3 is 14 residues long. In germline, CDR1 is MNHEY, CDR2 SMNVEV (reference sequence). As to this clone: Its target is unknown.

The specimen was peripheral blood, collected 28 days after the second AZD1222 dose. The chain recombines TRBV27 with TRBJ2-7, with 10 bases aligning to TRBD1. The sequence was collected from an adult who received the AZD1222 COVID-19 vaccine. CDR3: CASSFMDRGSEQYF. CDR3 DNA sequence: TGTGCCAGCAGTTTTATGGACAGGGGGTCCGAGCAGTACTTC.